This T cell receptor beta chain originates from a study of blood T cells in healthy people across ages. The study, taken as a whole, reports: The study regarded diversity estimates from one million T cells as underestimates.

The CDR3 runs 13 residues. V lost 6 bases and J lost 4; bases outside the gene matches: 5. CDR1 and CDR2 from the germline V gene are SQVTM and ANQGSEA. As concerns this clonotype: The antigen remains unidentified.

With a J-beta primer mix and a sample-barcoded 5' primer, a second PCR ran about 6 to 11 cycles. Each cDNA molecule received a tag from a template-switch adaptor that had 12 random nucleotides. Every sample gave at least 3 million paired-end reads containing CDR3. In TCRdb, the 5' RACE reads were re-called with MiXCR into one record per CDR3 protein. The repertoire holds approximately 2,000,000 distinct CDR3 sequences, with about 39% as singletons. The material sequenced was blood. J is TRBJ1-5 and V is TRBV29-1, with 8 bases matching TRBD1. The source of this sequence is a human donor in good health. The CDR3 sequence is CSVLTGVNQPQHF. CDR3 in DNA: TGCAGCGTCCTGACAGGGGTAAATCAGCCCCAGCATTTT.